These T cell receptor beta chains were read from a single sample in a study of blood T cell repertoires in COVID-19. Method: immunoSEQ multiplex PCR; TCRdb's copy keeps in-frame clones and lacks some. The sample records about 180,000 clones, roughly 90% being singletons. Sequencing used PBMCs or T cells enriched from blood (not recorded which). These receptors were taken from a woman aged 50 to 60 who had recovered from COVID-19. The CDR3 runs from the conserved cysteine through the conserved F or W. D genes are given only for firm matches.

>TRBD1|TRBV14|TRBJ2-3
TGTGCCAGCAGCCGGGGCAGGGGGCTCCAGGGAGATACGCAGTATTTT
CASSRGRGLQGDTQYF
>-|TRBV9|TRBJ2-1
TGTGCCAGCAGCGTAGGACAGAACTACAATGAGCAGTTCTTC
CASSVGQNYNEQFF
>TRBD2|TRBV7-8|TRBJ2-5
TGTGCCAGCAGCTACGGACTAGCGGGGGGACAAGAGACCCAGTACTTC
CASSYGLAGGQETQYF
>TRBD2|TRBV2|TRBJ2-1
TGTGCCAGCGACTCCGGGACTAGCGGGAGCTATGAGCAGTTCTTC
CASDSGTSGSYEQFF
>TRBD2|TRBV2|TRBJ2-7
TGTGCCAGCAGTCCCGGGACTAGCGGGCCTCAGTACTTC
CASSPGTSGPQYF
>TRBD1|TRBV6-5|TRBJ1-2
TGTGCCAGCGCGGGACAGCTTAACTATGGCTACACCTTC
CASAGQLNYGYTF
>-|TRBV7-9|TRBJ1-1
TGTGCCAGCAGCTGGCGGTGGACTGAAGCTTTCTTT
CASSWRWTEAFF
>TRBD2|TRBV7-2|TRBJ2-1
TGTGCCAGCAGCAGGTCTAGCGGGAGTGTCGAGAATGAGCAGTTCTTC
CASSRSSGSVENEQFF
>TRBD1|TRBV6-1|TRBJ2-5
TGTGCCAGCAGTGAACAGGGGGTACAAGAGACCCAGTACTTC
CASSEQGVQETQYF
>TRBD1|TRBV19|TRBJ1-2
TGTGCCAGTAGTAAATCGACAGGGAACTATGGCTACACCTTC
CASSKSTGNYGYTF